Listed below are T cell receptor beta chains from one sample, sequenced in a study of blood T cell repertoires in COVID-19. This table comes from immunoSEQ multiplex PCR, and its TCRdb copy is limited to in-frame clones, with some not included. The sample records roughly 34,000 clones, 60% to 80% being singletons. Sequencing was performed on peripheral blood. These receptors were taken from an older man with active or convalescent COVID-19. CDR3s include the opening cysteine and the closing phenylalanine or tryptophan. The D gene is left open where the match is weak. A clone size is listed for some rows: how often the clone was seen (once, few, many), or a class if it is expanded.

CASSQDIKGGDTNYGYTF	TGCGCCAGCAGCCAAGATATTAAGGGGGGGGACACGAACTATGGCTACACCTTC	-	-	TRBV4-1	TRBJ1-2
CASSPLRDRVDEQYF	TGTGCCAGCTCACCACTCCGGGACAGGGTGGACGAGCAGTACTTC	TRBD1	-	TRBV18	TRBJ2-7
CASTPYRQAEPKETQYF	TGTGCCAGCACCCCCTACAGACAGGCTGAGCCTAAAGAGACCCAGTACTTC	-	-	TRBV5-8	TRBJ2-5
CASRSGAQGTETQYF	TGTGCCAGCAGGTCCGGAGCCCAGGGGACAGAGACCCAGTACTTC	-	once	TRBV7-2	TRBJ2-5
CASGKPTGGNEKLFF	TGTGCCAGCGGCAAACCGACAGGGGGGAATGAAAAACTGTTTTTT	TRBD1	-	TRBV9	TRBJ1-4
CSVSYGQNTGELFF	TGCAGCGTTTCTTATGGGCAAAACACCGGGGAGCTGTTTTTT	-	once	TRBV29-1	TRBJ2-2
CASSSGQGYNEQFF	TGTGCCAGCAGTTCGGGACAGGGGTACAATGAGCAGTTCTTC	TRBD1	-	TRBV11-3	TRBJ2-1
CAISPGQLNTEAFF	TGTGCCATCAGTCCGGGACAGTTGAACACTGAAGCTTTCTTT	TRBD1	-	TRBV10-3	TRBJ1-1
CASSPTQGMNTEAFF	TGTGCCAGCAGCCCTACACAGGGGATGAACACTGAAGCTTTCTTT	TRBD1	-	TRBV28	TRBJ1-1
CASSLDGQGLNYGYTF	TGTGCCAGCAGCTTAGACGGACAGGGGCTGAACTATGGCTACACCTTC	TRBD1	-	TRBV11-2	TRBJ1-2
CASSDPAGGSYEQYF	TGCGCCAGCAGTGACCCGGCAGGGGGTTCGTACGAGCAGTACTTC	TRBD1	-	TRBV10-1	TRBJ2-7
CASSQVIAGYYEQYF	TGCGCCAGCAGCCAAGTTATCGCAGGGTATTACGAGCAGTACTTC	-	-	TRBV4-3	TRBJ2-7
CASGLEGRGSAFF	TGTGCTAGTGGTTTGGAAGGGAGAGGTTCGGCTTTCTTT	-	once	TRBV12-5	TRBJ1-1
CASRRLAVSYNEQFF	TGTGCCAGCAGGAGACTAGCGGTCTCCTACAATGAGCAGTTCTTC	TRBD2	few	TRBV27	TRBJ2-1
CASSTTGVYYNEQFF	TGTGCCAGTAGTACCACAGGGGTGTACTACAATGAGCAGTTCTTC	TRBD1	-	TRBV19	TRBJ2-1
CASRRTSYNEQFF	TGTGCCAGCAGGAGGACTAGCTACAATGAGCAGTTCTTC	TRBD2	-	TRBV2	TRBJ2-1
CASSVGTEYEQYF	TGTGCCAGCAGCGTCGGGACAGAGTACGAGCAGTACTTC	TRBD1	-	TRBV5-4	TRBJ2-7
CASSSHNAGQYF	TGTGCCAGCAGCTCACATAACGCAGGGCAGTATTTT	-	-	TRBV5-5	TRBJ2-3
CASSPSGTSSNEQFF	TGTGCCAGCAGCCCGTCTGGGACTAGTTCCAATGAGCAGTTCTTC	TRBD2	-	TRBV6-5	TRBJ2-1
CASSGDRGSEQFF	TGTGCCAGCAGTGGGGACAGGGGGAGTGAGCAGTTCTTC	TRBD1	few	TRBV2	TRBJ2-1
CASSDTARTLTTGELFF	TGTGCCAGCAGCGACACCGCCAGGACTCTGACCACCGGGGAGCTGTTTTTT	-	-	TRBV5-4	TRBJ2-2
CASSRQIYNEQFF	TGTGCCAGCAGTCGACAGATCTACAATGAGCAGTTCTTC	-	once	TRBV6-6	TRBJ2-1
CATSDFGAGTGGPGELFF	TGTGCCACCAGTGATTTTGGGGCCGGGACAGGGGGCCCCGGGGAGCTGTTTTTT	TRBD1	-	TRBV24-1	TRBJ2-2
CASSRELDTDTQYF	TGTGCCAGCAGTAGAGAACTAGATACAGATACGCAGTATTTT	-	-	TRBV2	TRBJ2-3
CASRTQGVSNQPQHF	TGTGCCAGCAGAACACAGGGGGTTAGCAATCAGCCCCAGCATTTT	TRBD1	-	TRBV27	TRBJ1-5
CASRGTGVQPQHF	TGTGCCAGTAGGGGAACAGGGGTCCAGCCCCAGCATTTT	TRBD1	-	TRBV19	TRBJ1-5
CASSPYADSPYEQYF	TGCGCCAGCAGCCCTTACGCGGACTCCCCCTACGAGCAGTACTTC	-	-	TRBV4-1	TRBJ2-7
CASSFISAGGDTGELFF	TGTGCCAGCAGTTTTATTTCGGCAGGGGGTGACACCGGGGAGCTGTTTTTT	TRBD1	-	TRBV28	TRBJ2-2
CASSLLGSLVAGWTEAFF	TGCGCCAGCAGCTTGTTAGGGTCACTGGTGGCGGGGTGGACTGAAGCTTTCTTT	-	-	TRBV5-1	TRBJ1-1
CASSQDLGQGNDEQFF	TGTGCCAGCAGCCAAGATCTGGGACAGGGAAATGATGAGCAGTTCTTC	TRBD1	-	TRBV3-1/TRBV3-2	TRBJ2-1
CATSRAGTSRHEQFF	TGTGCCACCAGCAGAGCTGGGACTAGTCGGCATGAGCAGTTCTTC	TRBD2	-	TRBV15	TRBJ2-1
CASSPPVVTEAFF	TGTGCCAGCTCACCCCCCGTAGTGACTGAAGCTTTCTTT	-	-	TRBV18	TRBJ1-1
CASSPGDSRVKEQETQYF	TGTGCCAGCAGCCCTGGGGACAGCCGAGTGAAAGAACAAGAGACCCAGTACTTC	TRBD1	-	TRBV11-2	TRBJ2-5
CAWSSGTNYGYTF	TGTGCCTGGAGCAGCGGGACAAACTATGGCTACACCTTC	-	-	TRBV30	TRBJ1-2
CASSLGVSGANVLTF	TGCGCCAGCAGCTTGGGCGTATCTGGGGCCAACGTCCTGACTTTC	-	-	TRBV5-1	TRBJ2-6
CASRLTGGNEQFF	TGTGCCAGCAGGTTAACGGGGGGGAATGAGCAGTTCTTC	TRBD2	once	TRBV6-5	TRBJ2-1
CASSPPTGKGPNEQFF	TGTGCCAGCAGTCCGCCGACAGGGAAGGGGCCCAATGAGCAGTTCTTC	TRBD1	-	TRBV6-6	TRBJ2-1
CASSQPSGGVNEQFF	TGCGCCAGCAGCCAGCCTAGCGGAGGGGTCAATGAGCAGTTCTTC	TRBD2	few	TRBV4-3	TRBJ2-1
CASIASGSADTQYF	TGTGCCAGCATTGCTAGCGGGAGTGCAGATACGCAGTATTTT	TRBD2	once	TRBV2	TRBJ2-3
CASIPTGVKGYTF	TGTGCCAGCATCCCAACAGGGGTGAAAGGCTACACCTTC	TRBD1	-	TRBV28	TRBJ1-2
CASSQVQGKKENTIYF	TGTGCCAGCAGCCAAGTACAGGGAAAGAAAGAAAACACCATATATTTT	-	-	TRBV3-1/TRBV3-2	TRBJ1-3
CASSFDTGALVYEQYF	TGTGCCAGCAGTTTCGACACAGGGGCCCTAGTCTACGAGCAGTACTTC	TRBD1	-	TRBV6-5	TRBJ2-7
CASSIAVYSNQPQHF	TGTGCCAGTAGTATAGCAGTATATAGCAATCAGCCCCAGCATTTT	-	few	TRBV19	TRBJ1-5
CASSPGLAGGAYEQYF	TGCGCCAGCAGCCCGGGACTAGCGGGAGGTGCCTACGAGCAGTACTTC	TRBD2	-	TRBV5-1	TRBJ2-7
CASSDRINNEQFF	TGCGCCAGCAGTGACAGGATTAACAATGAGCAGTTCTTC	-	once	TRBV10-1	TRBJ2-1
CASSLWSAGETRFF	TGTGCCAGCAGCTTATGGTCGGCGGGGGAGACGCGGTTCTTC	TRBD2	-	TRBV7-9	TRBJ2-1
CSASRDSPIRGQPQHF	TGCAGTGCTAGTAGGGACAGTCCCATTAGGGGTCAGCCCCAGCATTTT	TRBD1	-	TRBV20-1	TRBJ1-5
CASSKRRGLRFSEQFF	TGTGCCAGCAGCAAGCGACGGGGACTAAGGTTCAGTGAGCAGTTCTTC	-	-	TRBV21-1	TRBJ2-1
CASSPLSGGRLTTEAFF	TGTGCCAGCTCACCTTTATCCGGGGGGCGCCTGACCACTGAAGCTTTCTTT	-	-	TRBV18	TRBJ1-1
CASSLTYVGVITDTQYF	TGTGCCAGCAGCTTAACGTACGTAGGGGTCATCACAGATACGCAGTATTTT	-	once	TRBV7-2	TRBJ2-3
CASSVGVLSWETQYF	TGTGCCAGTAGTGTCGGGGTGTTGAGTTGGGAGACCCAGTACTTC	-	-	TRBV19	TRBJ2-5
CASRYTGSGELFF	TGTGCCAGCAGATATACAGGGAGCGGGGAGCTGTTTTTT	-	few	TRBV12-3/TRBV12-4	TRBJ2-2